The rows below give T cell receptor beta chains drawn from one sample of a study of cytomegalovirus exposure and HLA in healthy donors. The protocol was immunoSEQ multiplex PCR, while the TCRdb copy is restricted to in-frame clones and leaves out a portion. The data hold about 200,000 clones, with under 90% observed a single time. The sequenced sample was PBMCs. Source of these receptors: a boy under 10 years old in good health and CMV-seronegative. Both conserved end residues are part of each CDR3. Fields, in order: J gene, clone size, CDR3 length, D gene, V gene, CDR3 protein, CDR3 DNA. A D gene is named only where the DNA matches it firmly. A clone size is listed for some rows: how often the clone was seen (once, few, many), or a class if it is expanded.

J: TRBJ1-5; size: -; length: 16; D: TRBD1; V: TRBV6-6; CDR3: CASTYSRTGADQPQHF; DNA: TGTGCCAGCACCTACTCAAGGACAGGGGCGGATCAGCCCCAGCATTTT
J: TRBJ2-2; size: -; length: 14; D: -; V: TRBV9; CDR3: CASSPSTGTGELFF; DNA: TGTGCCAGCAGCCCCTCAACGGGAACCGGGGAGCTGTTTTTT
J: TRBJ2-3; size: few; length: 14; D: TRBD2; V: TRBV7-9; CDR3: CASRASGSTDTQYF; DNA: TGTGCCAGCAGGGCTAGCGGCTCCACAGATACGCAGTATTTT
J: TRBJ2-1; size: -; length: 13; D: -; V: TRBV11-3; CDR3: CASSDLRTGKQFF; DNA: TGTGCCAGCAGCGACCTTAGGACGGGAAAGCAGTTCTTC
J: TRBJ2-7; size: -; length: 16; D: -; V: TRBV10-3; CDR3: CAISESTEGRPYEQYF; DNA: TGTGCCATCAGTGAGTCGACGGAGGGGCGACCCTACGAGCAGTACTTC
J: TRBJ2-7; size: -; length: 18; D: -; V: TRBV4-1; CDR3: CASSQALPPPGQRGEQYF; DNA: TGCGCCAGCAGCCAAGCATTACCACCACCGGGACAAAGGGGCGAGCAGTACTTC
J: TRBJ2-6; size: -; length: 18; D: TRBD1; V: TRBV5-1; CDR3: CASSSLGQGYSGANVLTF; DNA: TGCGCCAGCAGCTCCCTGGGACAGGGTTACTCTGGGGCCAACGTCCTGACTTTC
J: TRBJ1-6; size: -; length: 18; D: TRBD1; V: TRBV12-5; CDR3: CASGLVQGSETRDSPLHF; DNA: TGTGCTAGTGGTTTGGTACAGGGGAGCGAAACGAGGGATTCACCCCTCCACTTT
J: TRBJ2-7; size: -; length: 16; D: -; V: TRBV6-5; CDR3: CASSYPDSPSSYEQYF; DNA: TGTGCCAGCAGTTACCCGGACTCTCCGAGCTCCTACGAGCAGTACTTC
J: TRBJ1-2; size: -; length: 15; D: -; V: TRBV7-3; CDR3: CASSQGWRANYGYTF; DNA: TGTGCCAGCAGCCAAGGTTGGCGGGCTAACTATGGCTACACCTTC
J: TRBJ1-1; size: -; length: 14; D: TRBD1; V: TRBV11-2; CDR3: CASSPYRGGTEAFF; DNA: TGTGCCAGCAGCCCTTACAGGGGTGGGACTGAAGCTTTCTTT
J: TRBJ2-7; size: once; length: 16; D: -; V: TRBV7-9; CDR3: CASSWELGATPYEQYF; DNA: TGTGCCAGCAGCTGGGAGCTGGGGGCTACTCCCTACGAGCAGTACTTC
J: TRBJ1-5; size: -; length: 14; D: TRBD1; V: TRBV10-2; CDR3: CASSPDRGNQPQHF; DNA: TGCGCCAGCAGTCCGGACAGGGGGAATCAGCCCCAGCATTTT
J: TRBJ2-1; size: -; length: 14; D: -; V: TRBV29-1; CDR3: CSVELASRYNEQFF; DNA: TGCAGCGTTGAGTTGGCCTCACGATACAATGAGCAGTTCTTC
J: TRBJ2-3; size: -; length: 13; D: -; V: TRBV7-6; CDR3: CASSFQGTDTQYF; DNA: TGTGCCAGCAGCTTCCAGGGTACAGATACGCAGTATTTT
J: TRBJ1-2; size: few; length: 15; D: TRBD1; V: TRBV6-6; CDR3: CASSDTGQGDYGYTF; DNA: TGTGCCAGCAGTGATACCGGACAGGGAGATTATGGCTACACCTTC
J: TRBJ2-5; size: -; length: 19; D: TRBD1; V: TRBV18; CDR3: CASSPPLLDRVTKGETQYF; DNA: TGTGCCAGCTCACCACCGCTCCTGGACAGGGTAACAAAAGGCGAGACCCAGTACTTC
J: TRBJ1-1; size: -; length: 10; D: -; V: TRBV2; CDR3: CASRGAEAFF; DNA: TGTGCCAGCAGGGGAGCTGAAGCTTTCTTT
J: TRBJ2-1; size: -; length: 12; D: TRBD2; V: TRBV7-8; CDR3: CASSRLAHEQFF; DNA: TGTGCCAGCAGCCGACTAGCGCATGAGCAGTTCTTC
J: TRBJ1-5; size: -; length: 14; D: -; V: TRBV9; CDR3: CASSVEPTSGPQHF; DNA: TGTGCCAGCAGCGTAGAACCTACCTCGGGGCCCCAGCATTTT
J: TRBJ2-7; size: -; length: 14; D: TRBD1; V: TRBV19; CDR3: CASSIRDRGYEQYF; DNA: TGTGCCAGTAGTATAAGGGACAGGGGCTACGAGCAGTACTTC
J: TRBJ1-4; size: -; length: 17; D: TRBD1; V: TRBV9; CDR3: CASSRWTGKLLNEKLFF; DNA: TGTGCCAGCAGCCGCTGGACAGGGAAACTCCTTAATGAAAAACTGTTTTTT
J: TRBJ2-1; size: -; length: 15; D: TRBD2; V: TRBV13; CDR3: CASSPGTSGYNEQFF; DNA: TGTGCCAGCAGCCCAGGGACTAGCGGTTACAATGAGCAGTTCTTC
J: TRBJ2-5; size: -; length: 15; D: -; V: TRBV7-9; CDR3: CASSFGGGGGETQYF; DNA: TGTGCCAGCAGCTTTGGAGGGGGCGGCGGAGAGACCCAGTACTTC
J: TRBJ2-7; size: -; length: 14; D: -; V: TRBV5-6; CDR3: CASSLSRESHEQYF; DNA: TGTGCCAGCAGCTTGTCCCGTGAGAGCCACGAGCAGTACTTC
J: TRBJ1-2; size: -; length: 14; D: -; V: TRBV9; CDR3: CASSVDRANYGYTF; DNA: TGTGCCAGCAGCGTAGACAGGGCTAACTATGGCTACACCTTC
J: TRBJ2-3; size: few; length: 12; D: -; V: TRBV29-1; CDR3: CSGSGLADTQYF; DNA: TGCAGCGGCTCAGGGCTAGCAGATACGCAGTATTTT
J: TRBJ2-1; size: -; length: 16; D: -; V: TRBV7-9; CDR3: CASSLPEGASYNEQFF; DNA: TGTGCCAGCAGCCTCCCGGAGGGGGCGTCCTACAATGAGCAGTTCTTC
J: TRBJ1-5; size: -; length: 10; D: -; V: TRBV6-5; CDR3: CASSYSNNHF; DNA: TGTGCCAGCAGTTACTCAAACAACCATTTT
J: TRBJ1-6; size: -; length: 16; D: TRBD1; V: TRBV5-1; CDR3: CASSLTGTVYNSPLHF; DNA: TGCGCCAGCAGCTTGACAGGGACAGTCTATAATTCACCCCTCCACTTT
J: TRBJ1-6; size: once; length: 12; D: -; V: TRBV7-2; CDR3: CASSAGQPPLHF; DNA: TGTGCCAGCAGCGCAGGACAACCACCCCTCCACTTT
J: TRBJ2-3; size: once; length: 12; D: TRBD1; V: TRBV2; CDR3: CASSYGQGTQYF; DNA: TGTGCCAGCAGTTACGGACAGGGGACGCAGTATTTT
J: TRBJ1-2; size: -; length: 15; D: -; V: TRBV7-2; CDR3: CASSLGRGTGYGYTF; DNA: TGTGCCAGCAGCTTAGGACGGGGAACGGGCTATGGCTACACCTTC
J: TRBJ2-3; size: -; length: 16; D: TRBD2; V: TRBV4-1; CDR3: CASSQDLLAGEDTQYF; DNA: TGCGCCAGCAGCCAAGATCTACTAGCGGGGGAGGATACGCAGTATTTT
J: TRBJ2-5; size: -; length: 16; D: TRBD2; V: TRBV4-1; CDR3: CASSPLQAGGKETQYF; DNA: TGCGCCAGCAGCCCCCTGCAAGCGGGGGGAAAAGAGACCCAGTACTTC
J: TRBJ1-3; size: -; length: 16; D: -; V: TRBV13; CDR3: CASSSSDGISGNTIYF; DNA: TGTGCCAGCAGCTCGTCCGACGGGATCTCTGGAAACACCATATATTTT
J: TRBJ2-1; size: -; length: 14; D: TRBD2; V: TRBV28; CDR3: CASSSTSGVLEQFF; DNA: TGTGCCAGCAGTTCGACTAGCGGGGTATTAGAGCAGTTCTTC
J: TRBJ2-3; size: -; length: 14; D: TRBD2; V: TRBV29-1; CDR3: CSVDNPGGTDTQYF; DNA: TGCAGCGTTGACAACCCGGGGGGGACAGATACGCAGTATTTT
J: TRBJ2-3; size: -; length: 16; D: TRBD2; V: TRBV19; CDR3: CASSESGGSTTDTQYF; DNA: TGTGCCAGTAGTGAGAGCGGGGGGAGCACCACAGATACGCAGTATTTT
J: TRBJ1-1; size: -; length: 14; D: -; V: TRBV29-1; CDR3: CSVEGRMMNTEAFF; DNA: TGCAGCGTTGAGGGGAGAATGATGAACACTGAAGCTTTCTTT
J: TRBJ2-7; size: -; length: 18; D: -; V: TRBV7-9; CDR3: CSSSLETGHTQYIYEQYF; DNA: TGTTCCAGCAGCTTAGAGACGGGACACACCCAATATATCTACGAGCAGTACTTC
J: TRBJ2-3; size: -; length: 10; D: -; V: TRBV20-1; CDR3: CSAVTDTQYF; DNA: TGCAGTGCCGTCACAGATACGCAGTATTTT
J: TRBJ2-7; size: -; length: 16; D: TRBD2; V: TRBV7-2; CDR3: CASSLVGGTSGAQQYF; DNA: TGTGCCAGCAGCTTAGTCGGTGGGACTAGCGGGGCTCAGCAGTACTTC
J: TRBJ2-7; size: once; length: 16; D: -; V: TRBV6-5; CDR3: CASSYSAGSRIYEQYF; DNA: TGTGCCAGCAGTTACTCGGCGGGCAGCCGGATTTACGAGCAGTACTTC
J: TRBJ1-4; size: -; length: 18; D: TRBD1; V: TRBV5-1; CDR3: CASSLPPDRVGSNEKLFF; DNA: TGCGCCAGCAGCCTACCGCCGGACAGGGTGGGTTCTAATGAAAAACTGTTTTTT
J: TRBJ2-1; size: -; length: 15; D: -; V: TRBV4-3; CDR3: CASSQDPAPYNEQFF; DNA: TGCGCCAGCAGCCAAGATCCAGCGCCCTACAATGAGCAGTTCTTC
J: TRBJ1-5; size: -; length: 15; D: TRBD1; V: TRBV11-2; CDR3: CASSSGTGIRQPQHF; DNA: TGTGCCAGCAGCTCCGGGACAGGGATTCGGCAGCCCCAGCATTTT
J: TRBJ2-1; size: -; length: 15; D: -; V: TRBV5-1; CDR3: CASSFGQVGGNEQFF; DNA: TGCGCCAGCAGCTTCGGACAGGTAGGAGGGAATGAGCAGTTCTTC
J: TRBJ2-5; size: -; length: 15; D: TRBD2; V: TRBV6-4; CDR3: CASRVSAGGRETQYF; DNA: TGTGCCAGCAGGGTTAGTGCGGGGGGGCGAGAGACCCAGTACTTC